This passage covers 21 T cell receptor beta chains from one sample sequenced in a study of prognosis after radiotherapy for stage I lung cancer. Amplicons of TCR beta CDR3 were generated from genomic DNA by two-round multiplex PCR. Round one of PCR was performed, and it used primers specific to each TRBV and TRBJ gene. Each CDR3 protein gets one entry after TCRdb re-called the multiplex PCR reads with MiXCR. The data show fewer than 40,000 distinct CDR3 sequences, about 31% seen once. Sample: PBMCs, taken before or after stereotactic body radiation therapy (not recorded which). These receptors all come from a donor aged 50 or older with non-small cell lung cancer.

This clonotype was recorded many times. The chain uses TRBV7-2 and TRBJ2-1; no clear D. CDR1 is SGHTA and CDR2 is FQGNSA in the germline V gene. This CDR3 comprises 13 residues. V lost 5 bases to trimming and J lost 7 bases, with 12 bases between them. CDR3 nucleotides: TGTGCCAGCAGCCTCGGCTTCGGGAATGAGCAGTTCTTC. The encoded protein is CASSLGFGNEQFF.

This clonotype was recorded many times. The rearrangement uses TRBV28 and TRBJ2-3, with D hard to call. The CDR3 contains 12 residues. Between the trimmed V and J ends, which lost 6 bases and 2 bases, there was a span of 6 bases. Germline V gives CDR1 MDHEN, CDR2 SYDVKM. CDR3 sequence reads: CASSPNTDTQYF. CDR3 coding DNA: TGTGCCAGCAGCCCCAACACAGATACGCAGTATTTT.

This clonotype was detected many times. The rearrangement links TRBV3-2 to TRBJ2-7; TRBD1 is the table's D call, not checked against the DNA. TRBV3-2 is a recognized pseudogene. This CDR3 spans 15 amino acids. The CDR3 loop is CASSPRDRVGYEQYF. Written as DNA, the CDR3 is TGTGCCAGCAGCCCTAGGGACAGGGTTGGGTACGAGCAGTACTTC.

V usage is TRBV12-3 or TRBV12-4 and J usage is TRBJ2-7; D not certain. CDR3 length: 11 amino acids. V dropped 4 bases and J dropped 3 bases, with 4 bases sitting between them. The CDR3 sequence is CASSYDYEQYF. Written as DNA, the CDR3 is TGTGCCAGCAGTTACGACTACGAGCAGTACTTC.

This clonotype showed up many times. The CDR3 DNA is TGTGCCAGCAGTCATACAGGGGCTGGAAACACCATATATTTT. It encodes CASSHTGAGNTIYF. V and J are TRBV12-3 or TRBV12-4 and TRBJ1-3; the match to TRBD1 covers 7 bases. V lost 5 bases and J lost 2; bases outside the gene matches: 3. The CDR3 length is 14 residues.

This clonotype was seen at least ten times. This chain uses TRBV6-1 with TRBJ1-4, with D unresolved. The CDR3 runs 14 residues. V gave up 8 bases and J gave up 8 bases, with 18 bases separating them. CDR1 and CDR2 from the germline V gene are MNHNS and SASEGT. The DNA of the CDR3 is TGTGCCAGCTCTACGAGTGGGGTAGGCGAAAAACTGTTTTTT. Translated, it gives CASSTSGVGEKLFF.

CDR3 amino acids: CARFTSAGDTEAFF. The CDR3 DNA reads as TGTGCCAGATTTACGTCGGCTGGGGACACTGAAGCTTTCTTT. The chain is built from TRBV28 and TRBJ1-1; no firm D call. CDR1 and CDR2 (germline): MDHEN, SYDVKM. CDR3 length: 14 amino acids. The V gene lost 9 bases and the J gene lost 3 bases, with 17 bases spanning the gap. Supplemented by reference TRBV28 and TRBJ1-1, the full variable domain reads DVKVTQSSRYLVKRTGEKVFLECVQDMDHENMFWYRQDPGLGLRLIYFSYDVKMKEKGDIPEGYSVSREKKERFSLILESASTNQTSMYLCARFTSAGDTEAFFGQGTRLTVV.

The chain uses TRBV20-1 and TRBJ2-5; tentative D call: TRBD1 (5 bases). This CDR3 comprises 14 residues. The V gene's germline CDR1 is DFQATT and CDR2 SNEGSKA (reference sequence). Trimming left V 5 bases short and J 4 bases short, with 17 bases between. CDR3 sequence reads: CSAPVQGRGETQYF. The CDR3 nucleotides read TGCAGTGCTCCTGTTCAGGGTAGGGGAGAGACCCAGTACTTC.

This clonotype was counted many times. V and J are TRBV20-1 and TRBJ1-2; 10 nucleotides align to TRBD1. V shed 5 bases and J 2 bases; nucleotides not matched to a gene: 8. CDR3 length equals 15 residues. Per the germline V gene, CDR1 is DFQATT and CDR2 is SNEGSKA (reference sequence). The CDR3 here is CSAGSGQGFNYGYTF. CDR3 DNA: TGCAGTGCTGGCTCGGGACAGGGGTTCAACTATGGCTACACCTTC.

To note about this clonotype: A much larger clone differs from this one at a single base, so this may be a read error. The chain links TRBV19 to TRBJ2-2, with D maybe TRBD2 (6 bases). CDR1 and CDR2 from the germline V gene are LNHDA and SQIVND (reference sequence). The CDR3 totals 14 residues. CDR3 in DNA: TGTGCCAGTAGTCCCATGGGGGGTACCGGGCAGCTGTTTTTT. Translation: CASSPMGGTGQLFF.

This clonotype was seen ten or more times. The CDR3 here is CASRPRQDYEQYF. The CDR3 DNA is TGTGCCAGCAGACCGAGACAGGACTACGAGCAGTACTTC. This rearrangement joins TRBV6-1 to TRBJ2-7, with D possibly being TRBD1 (6 bases). The germline V and J ends were trimmed by 6 bases and 3 bases, with 12 bases remaining between them. This CDR3 contains 13 residues. Germline CDR1 is MNHNS and CDR2 is SASEGT.

This clonotype was counted a single time. This clone may be a read error of a much larger clone one base away. CDR3 region: CVSGRGIQYF. CDR3 bases: TGTGTCAGCGGCAGGGGCATTCAGTACTTC. The rearrangement joins TRBV6-1 to TRBJ2-4; weak D call: TRBD1 (6 bases). Germline assignment: CDR1 MNHNS and CDR2 SASEGT. CDR3 size: 10 residues.

With respect to this clonotype: This may stem from a read error, because a much larger clone lies one nucleotide away. The chain is built from TRBV12-3 or TRBV12-4 and TRBJ2-5, with D tentatively TRBD2 (6 bases). The CDR3 sequence is 15 residues long. This CDR3 reads CASSRGTAAQDTQYF. The CDR3 DNA reads as TGTGCCAGCAGCCGCGGGACTGCAGCCCAAGATACCCAGTACTTC.

This clonotype was observed at least ten times. V usage is TRBV11-2 and J usage is TRBJ2-1; 8 nucleotides align to TRBD1. The CDR3 covers 15 residues. Germline CDR1 reads SGHAT; CDR2 reads FQNNGV. V was clipped by 7 bases and J by 3 bases; unmatched bases: 8. CDR3 residues: CASIAGTGGYNEQFF. CDR3 nucleotide sequence: TGTGCCAGCATCGCCGGGACAGGAGGCTACAATGAGCAGTTCTTC.

V usage is TRBV5-1 and J usage is TRBJ1-4; 11 nucleotides match TRBD1. Germline CDR1 is SGHRS and CDR2 is YFSETQ. The CDR3 runs to 15 residues. The V and J ends lost 1 base and 8 bases, in that order; junction bases with no gene match: 4. The CDR3 nucleotides read TGCGCCAGCAGCTTGTCAGGGACAGGGGGAGAAAAACTGTTTTTT. The encoded protein is CASSLSGTGGEKLFF.

This clonotype has ten or more counts. The J gene is TRBJ2-5, the V gene TRBV3-1, with unresolved D. This CDR3 is 13 amino acids long. Germline V gives CDR1 LGHDT, CDR2 YNNKEL (reference sequence). Trimming pared 5 bases from V and 2 bases from J, leaving 9 bases between. The CDR3 loop is CASSLNTQETQYF. CDR3 DNA sequence: TGTGCCAGCAGCTTGAACACTCAAGAGACCCAGTACTTC.

This clonotype was picked up many times. V usage is TRBV19 and J usage is TRBJ2-1; 9 bases match TRBD2. V was pared by 5 bases and J by 7 bases, with 12 bases of the junction left unmatched. Germline lookup yields CDR1 LNHDA and CDR2 SQIVND (reference sequence). The CDR3 sequence is 16 residues long. The CDR3 protein is CASSRYSGGYGNEQFF. The CDR3 DNA reads as TGTGCCAGTAGTCGGTATAGCGGGGGCTATGGGAATGAGCAGTTCTTC.

The genes are TRBV6-4 and TRBJ2-1; 12 bases are shared with TRBD2. V was pared by 3 bases and J by 0 bases, with 12 bases of the junction left unmatched. Germline V CDR1 and CDR2: MRHNA, SNTAGT. The CDR3 sequence is 20 residues long. CDR3 protein: CASSEVHGLAGRRSYNEQFF. CDR3 sequence (DNA): TGTGCCAGCAGTGAAGTCCACGGACTAGCGGGGAGGCGCTCCTACAATGAGCAGTTCTTC.

This clonotype showed up many times. J is TRBJ1-1 and V is TRBV24-1; no clear D gene. Germline CDR1 reads KGHDR; CDR2 reads SFDVKD. Trimming left V 7 bases short and J 5 bases short, with 13 bases between. CDR3 length equals 13 residues. CDR3 in amino acids: CATRGIGETEAFF. For the CDR3, the DNA is TGTGCCACCAGAGGTATTGGGGAGACTGAAGCTTTCTTT.

This clonotype appeared many times. This rearrangement joins TRBV12-3 or TRBV12-4 to TRBJ1-5, with unresolved D. The CDR3 runs 14 residues. Trimming removed 3 bases at V and 6 bases at J, with 12 bases between. The CDR3 DNA reads as TGTGCCAGCAGTTTTAGTGGAGTTGGTCAGCCCCAGCATTTT. It translates to CASSFSGVGQPQHF.

This clonotype has ten or more counts. This chain's CDR3 is CASSYDSSGANVLTF. The CDR3 DNA reads TGTGCCAGCAGTTATGACAGCTCTGGGGCCAACGTCCTGACTTTC. V gene TRBV6-5 combines with J gene TRBJ2-6; a possible D gene is TRBD1 (5 bases). The CDR3 length is 15 residues. Trimming pared 3 bases from V and 0 bases from J, leaving 6 bases between. Germline lookup yields CDR1 MNHEY and CDR2 SVGAGI.